A selection of T cell receptor beta chains follows, all from one sample in a study of blood T cell repertoires in COVID-19. Libraries were prepared by immunoSEQ multiplex PCR; TCRdb keeps only in-frame clonotypes and omits some of them. The data hold a few hundred thousand clones, with 65% to 85% observed a single time. Sequencing input: peripheral blood. The receptor set was obtained from a woman aged 25 to 39 who had recovered from COVID-19. The CDR3 runs from the conserved cysteine through the conserved F or W. D genes are given only for firm matches. For some rows the clone size is stated as once, few or many, or as a class when expanded; others skip it.

j_gene	d_gene	abundance	v_gene	CDR3nt	CDR3aa
TRBJ1-3	-	-	TRBV9	TGTGCCAGCAGCGTAAGTGGGGGCGCGAGCTCTGGAAACACCATATATTTT	CASSVSGGASSGNTIYF
TRBJ1-5	TRBD1	-	TRBV28	TGTGCCAGCACCATAGGGACAGGGCATCAGCCCCAGCATTTT	CASTIGTGHQPQHF
TRBJ2-7	TRBD2	-	TRBV28	TGTGCCAGCAGCCGTTCTCGGCTAGCGGGAGCCTTC	CASSRSRLAGAF
TRBJ1-4	-	-	TRBV9	TGTGCCAGCAGCCCTGACAGCTTCACTAATGAAAAACTGTTTTTT	CASSPDSFTNEKLFF
TRBJ2-7	-	-	TRBV27	TGTGCCAGCAGTTTCGGGGTCTCTTACGAGCAGTACTTC	CASSFGVSYEQYF
TRBJ2-1	TRBD2	-	TRBV9	TGTGCCAGCAGCGTACTCGGCGGGACTAGCGGAAACAATGAGCAGTTCTTC	CASSVLGGTSGNNEQFF
TRBJ2-7	TRBD2	-	TRBV6-5	TGTGCCAGCAGTCGGACTAGTCGCGGGTACGAGCAGTACTTC	CASSRTSRGYEQYF
TRBJ2-2	-	-	TRBV7-3	TGTGCCAGCAGCCCTCTACGGAGGACCGGGGAGCTGTTTTTT	CASSPLRRTGELFF
TRBJ1-1	TRBD1	few	TRBV30	TGTGCCGGGTCATCCGGGACAGTAAGTACGAACACTGAAGCTTTCTTT	CAGSSGTVSTNTEAFF
TRBJ2-3	-	once	TRBV19	TGTGCCAGTTCCTCCGGGGACACAGATACGCAGTATTTT	CASSSGDTDTQYF
TRBJ2-1	-	-	TRBV5-1	TGCGCCAGCAGCTTGGAATGGAGCTCCTACAATGAGCAGTTCTTC	CASSLEWSSYNEQFF
TRBJ2-1	TRBD2	-	TRBV11-3	TGTGCCAGCAGCTCCCTAGCGGGAACGGCAGGGGAGCAGTTCTTC	CASSSLAGTAGEQFF
TRBJ2-7	-	-	TRBV7-9	TGTGCCAGCAGCTTTTCGGCCTACGAGCAGTACTTC	CASSFSAYEQYF
TRBJ2-7	-	-	TRBV7-2	TGTGCCAGCAGCTTCGCAGTCGGGAGCTCCTACGAGCAGTACTTC	CASSFAVGSSYEQYF
TRBJ2-2	-	-	TRBV7-3	TGTGCCAGCAGCTTAGGCAGTTCGAACACCGGGGAGCTGTTTTTT	CASSLGSSNTGELFF
TRBJ1-5	TRBD1	-	TRBV7-2	TGTGCCAGCAGCCAAGGAGGACAGGCAAATCAGCCCCAGCATTTT	CASSQGGQANQPQHF
TRBJ2-1	-	-	TRBV3-1/TRBV3-2	TGTGCCAGCAGCCTAGCGGCTACCTACAATGAGCAGTTCTTC	CASSLAATYNEQFF
TRBJ2-7	-	-	TRBV5-6	TGTGCCAGCAGCTTCGACAGGATTTCCGACGAGCAGTACTTC	CASSFDRISDEQYF
TRBJ1-1	-	-	TRBV7-8	TGTGCCAGCAGCATGGACAGATGGAACACTGAAGCTTTCTTT	CASSMDRWNTEAFF
TRBJ1-1	-	-	TRBV19	TGTGCCAGTAGTATAGGCAGGACACCCGACACTGAAGCTTTCTTT	CASSIGRTPDTEAFF
TRBJ2-6	TRBD1	-	TRBV19	TGTGCCAGTAGTAAAGAGGGGACAGCCGTCTCTGGGGCCAACGTCCTGACTTTC	CASSKEGTAVSGANVLTF
TRBJ2-7	-	few	TRBV27	TGTGCCAGCAGTTTATCACCTAGCCCTTACAACGAGCAGTACTTC	CASSLSPSPYNEQYF
TRBJ1-2	-	-	TRBV28	TGTGCCAGCAGTTTATGGGGCCAGGGCAGCGGGGGTAACTATGGCTACACCTTC	CASSLWGQGSGGNYGYTF
TRBJ1-6	-	many	TRBV18	TGTGCCAGCTCACTATCCCTGACGGAGAATTCACCCCTCCACTTT	CASSLSLTENSPLHF
TRBJ2-1	-	-	TRBV7-9	TGTGCCAGCAGCCCGTCAACGGGTAGCTCCTACAATGAGCAGTTCTTC	CASSPSTGSSYNEQFF
TRBJ1-1	-	-	TRBV28	TGTGCCAGCAGTTTATGGGAGTTCTTGCCCACTGAAGCTTTCTTT	CASSLWEFLPTEAFF
TRBJ2-1	TRBD2	few	TRBV28	TGTGCCAGCAGTTCATGGACTAGTGACAATGAGCAGTTCTTC	CASSSWTSDNEQFF
TRBJ1-1	-	once	TRBV7-9	TGTGCCAGCAGCTTAGGTCAGGGGCAGGGCACTGAAGCTTTCTTT	CASSLGQGQGTEAFF
TRBJ2-5	-	-	TRBV7-3	TGTGCCAGCAGCGGCGGGATGGTGGAGACCCAGTACTTC	CASSGGMVETQYF